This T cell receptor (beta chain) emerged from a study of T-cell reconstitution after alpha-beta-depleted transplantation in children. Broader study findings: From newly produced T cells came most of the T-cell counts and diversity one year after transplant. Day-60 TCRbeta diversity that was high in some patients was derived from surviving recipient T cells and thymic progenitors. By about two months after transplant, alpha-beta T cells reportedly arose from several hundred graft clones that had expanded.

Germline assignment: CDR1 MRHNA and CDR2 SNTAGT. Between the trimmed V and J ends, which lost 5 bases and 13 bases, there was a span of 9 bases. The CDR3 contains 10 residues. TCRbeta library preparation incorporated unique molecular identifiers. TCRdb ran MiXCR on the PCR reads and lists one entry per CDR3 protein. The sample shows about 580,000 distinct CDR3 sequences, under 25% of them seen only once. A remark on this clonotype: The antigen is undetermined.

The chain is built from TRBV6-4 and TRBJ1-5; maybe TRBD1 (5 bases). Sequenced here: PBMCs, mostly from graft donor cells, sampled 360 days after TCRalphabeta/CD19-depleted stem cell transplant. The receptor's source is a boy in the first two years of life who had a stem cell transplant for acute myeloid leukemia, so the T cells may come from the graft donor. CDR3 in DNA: TGTGCCAGCAGTCCGGGGGGACAGCATTTT. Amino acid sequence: CASSPGGQHF.